This is a list of T cell receptor beta chains from one sample in a study of T cell repertoires in cytomegalovirus infection. TCRdb recomputed calls from the reads with MiXCR, one row per CDR3 protein. The repertoire holds hundreds of thousands of distinct CDR3 sequences, with more than 20% as singletons. The sequenced sample consisted of CD8+ T cells from PBMCs. Receptors originate from a human donor in good health (CMV status not recorded). Some clones in this sample may be carry-over from other donors' samples. CDR3s include the opening cysteine and the closing phenylalanine or tryptophan. Fields, in order: J gene, V gene, clone size, D gene, CDR3 protein, CDR3 DNA. A D gene is named only where the DNA matches it firmly. Clone size is given for some rows only: seen once, a few or many times, or a class if the clone is expanded.

j_call: TRBJ2-7; v_call: TRBV7-6; clone_size: .; d_call: TRBD2; cdr3_aa: CASSARTALAGGPRQEEQYF; cdr3_nt: TGTGCCAGCAGCGCCAGGACAGCCCTAGCGGGGGGGCCTAGACAAGAAGAGCAGTACTTC
j_call: TRBJ2-3; v_call: TRBV7-6; clone_size: many; d_call: .; cdr3_aa: CASSTSPGLRADTQYF; cdr3_nt: TGTGCCAGCAGCACCAGTCCGGGACTCCGGGCAGATACGCAGTATTTT
j_call: TRBJ2-1; v_call: TRBV2; clone_size: .; d_call: .; cdr3_aa: CASFGQGISYNEQFF; cdr3_nt: TGTGCCAGCTTCGGGCAGGGAATTTCCTACAATGAGCAGTTCTTC
j_call: TRBJ2-1; v_call: TRBV2; clone_size: .; d_call: TRBD2; cdr3_aa: CASSEASSGEYNEQFF; cdr3_nt: TGTGCCAGCAGTGAAGCTTCCAGCGGGGAGTACAATGAGCAGTTCTTC
j_call: TRBJ1-1; v_call: TRBV20-1; clone_size: few; d_call: .; cdr3_aa: CSANKGRALEMGTEAFF; cdr3_nt: TGCAGTGCTAATAAGGGGAGGGCATTGGAGATGGGGACTGAAGCTTTCTTT
j_call: TRBJ2-5; v_call: TRBV28; clone_size: .; d_call: .; cdr3_aa: CASTLRGSKETQYF; cdr3_nt: TGTGCCAGCACCCTTAGGGGAAGTAAAGAGACCCAGTACTTC
j_call: TRBJ1-1; v_call: TRBV12-3/TRBV12-4; clone_size: few; d_call: TRBD1; cdr3_aa: CASSPGTAPGSAFF; cdr3_nt: TGTGCCAGCAGTCCGGGGACAGCCCCAGGTTCAGCTTTCTTT
j_call: TRBJ2-1; v_call: TRBV29-1; clone_size: few; d_call: .; cdr3_aa: CSVELRVDNEQFF; cdr3_nt: TGCAGCGTTGAGTTAAGGGTGGACAATGAGCAGTTCTTC
j_call: TRBJ1-5; v_call: TRBV20-1; clone_size: .; d_call: TRBD1; cdr3_aa: CSAMDRDGSNQPQHF; cdr3_nt: TGCAGTGCTATGGACAGGGACGGAAGCAATCAGCCCCAGCATTTT
j_call: TRBJ1-4; v_call: TRBV6-5; clone_size: few; d_call: TRBD1; cdr3_aa: CASSLTGGGEKLFF; cdr3_nt: TGTGCCAGCAGTTTGACAGGGGGAGGTGAAAAACTGTTTTTT
j_call: TRBJ2-7; v_call: TRBV20-1; clone_size: .; d_call: TRBD2; cdr3_aa: CSARETSGAQENNEQYF; cdr3_nt: TGCAGTGCTAGAGAGACTAGCGGGGCGCAGGAGAACAATGAGCAGTACTTC
j_call: TRBJ2-3; v_call: TRBV4-3; clone_size: few; d_call: TRBD2; cdr3_aa: CASSPGRVAGTPGDTQYF; cdr3_nt: TGCGCCAGCAGCCCGGGGAGGGTAGCGGGGACACCGGGGGATACGCAGTATTTT
j_call: TRBJ2-1; v_call: TRBV29-1; clone_size: few; d_call: .; cdr3_aa: CSVEGGDISYNEQFF; cdr3_nt: TGCAGCGTTGAAGGGGGGGACATTTCCTACAATGAGCAGTTCTTC
j_call: TRBJ2-1; v_call: TRBV6-4; clone_size: .; d_call: TRBD2; cdr3_aa: CASSDRLAGVEEQFF; cdr3_nt: TGTGCCAGCAGTGACAGACTAGCGGGGGTAGAGGAGCAGTTCTTC
j_call: TRBJ1-2; v_call: TRBV4-2; clone_size: .; d_call: .; cdr3_aa: CASSQGPQAYDGYTF; cdr3_nt: TGTGCCAGCAGCCAAGGGCCCCAGGCTTATGATGGCTACACCTTC
j_call: TRBJ1-1; v_call: TRBV7-2; clone_size: .; d_call: TRBD1; cdr3_aa: CASSPRQGWTEAFF; cdr3_nt: TGTGCCAGCAGCCCCCGACAGGGATGGACTGAAGCTTTCTTT
j_call: TRBJ2-7; v_call: TRBV7-8; clone_size: many; d_call: .; cdr3_aa: CASSLSFYEQYF; cdr3_nt: TGTGCCAGCAGCCTCAGTTTTTACGAGCAGTACTTC